The rows below give T cell receptor beta chains drawn from one sample of a study of shared T cell receptors in the human thymus. Here immunoSEQ multiplex PCR was the method, and the copy in TCRdb shows in-frame clones only, minus some. There are roughly 710,000 clones in the sample; 80% to 90% occur only once, and over 0.008% lies in the top ten. This same sample was also taken into another study, of human thymus T cells.

Sample: thymocytes. The receptors here all came from a girl under three years old with a congenital heart defect. CDR3s include the opening cysteine and the closing phenylalanine or tryptophan. The order of the fields is clone size, D gene, V gene, J gene, CDR3 DNA, CDR3 protein. D genes are given only for firm matches. Not every row has a clone size; where given, it reads once, few, many or a size class.

.	TRBD2	TRBV5-1	TRBJ2-1	TGCGCCAGCAGCTTTGGGGGACTAGCGGGGGCCCGACCCTACAATGAGCAGTTCTTC	CASSFGGLAGARPYNEQFF
.	.	TRBV27	TRBJ2-2	TGTGCCAGCAGTTTTGTCAAGGGGCCAGCGAACACCGGGGAGCTGTTTTTT	CASSFVKGPANTGELFF
.	.	TRBV14	TRBJ1-2	TGTGCCAGCAGCCAAAGGGGGGGTGCTTCCTATGGCTACACCTTC	CASSQRGGASYGYTF
.	TRBD1	TRBV18	TRBJ2-7	TGTGCCAGCTCATGGGCGGCGGACCGGGACAGGGGCCCTTACGAGCAGTACTTC	CASSWAADRDRGPYEQYF
.	TRBD1	TRBV18	TRBJ2-1	TGTGCCAGCTCACCGTCGAAGACAGGGGGGCACATCGGTGAGCAGTTCTTC	CASSPSKTGGHIGEQFF
.	.	TRBV25-1	TRBJ1-3	TGTGCCAGCAGTGAATATGCAGCGTTCTCTGGAAACACCATATATTTT	CASSEYAAFSGNTIYF
once	TRBD1	TRBV4-1	TRBJ2-4	TGCGCCAGCAGCCAAGGGACAGGGCCAAAAGCCATTCAGTACTTC	CASSQGTGPKAIQYF
.	.	TRBV28	TRBJ2-7	TGTGCCAGCAGTAACACTAACCCCGGGCCACAAGGACATCGCGAGCAGTACTTC	CASSNTNPGPQGHREQYF
.	TRBD1	TRBV2	TRBJ1-1	TGTGCCAGCAGAGCGGACAGGGGGAAGACTGAAGCTTTCTTT	CASRADRGKTEAFF
.	.	TRBV7-6	TRBJ2-2	TGTGCCAGCAGCTCGGTTCGACCAGGGGCGTACGCCGGGGAGCTGTTTTTT	CASSSVRPGAYAGELFF
.	.	TRBV2	TRBJ1-2	TGTGCCAGCAGTGTATCGAGGGACTATGGCTACACCTTC	CASSVSRDYGYTF
.	.	TRBV25-1	TRBJ2-7	TGTGCCAGCAGTGAACCCGGCTCAGGGGTTCACGAGCAGTACTTC	CASSEPGSGVHEQYF
.	.	TRBV4-1	TRBJ1-3	TGCGCCAGCAGGGGGGCCGAACGAAACACCATATATTTT	CASRGAERNTIYF
.	TRBD1	TRBV7-8	TRBJ1-3	TGTGCCAGCAGCTCAAGACAGGGGGCCAACTCGGATGGAAACACCATATATTTT	CASSSRQGANSDGNTIYF
.	.	TRBV10-1	TRBJ1-6	TGCGCCAGCAGTGACCCGAAGGGAGGGGGAGGTAATTCACCCCTCCACTTT	CASSDPKGGGGNSPLHF
.	.	TRBV6-5	TRBJ1-6	TGTGCCAGCAGTTACTGGGCGCTTATCGCATCACCCCTCCACTTT	CASSYWALIASPLHF
.	.	TRBV19	TRBJ2-1	TGTGCCAGTAGTATCCCCATCGGGGGACGGTTAAGCTCCTACAATGAGCAGTTCTTC	CASSIPIGGRLSSYNEQFF
.	.	TRBV29-1	TRBJ1-2	TGCAGCGCTCCGGACAGTAACTATGGCTACACCTTC	CSAPDSNYGYTF
.	.	TRBV28	TRBJ1-1	TGTGCCAGCAGTTTGACTTTGTTTCCTTTGAACACTGAAGCTTTCTTT	CASSLTLFPLNTEAFF
.	TRBD1	TRBV11-2	TRBJ2-7	TGTGCCAGCAGCATCGGGACAGAGACCCCCGAGCAGTACTTC	CASSIGTETPEQYF
few	.	TRBV18	TRBJ1-2	TGTGCCAGCTCACCACCGAGTTCATCTAACTATGGCTACACCTTC	CASSPPSSSNYGYTF
.	TRBD2	TRBV7-6	TRBJ2-5	TGTGCCAGCAGCCGGCCGGGGGGGGCGCGACAAGAGACCCAGTACTTC	CASSRPGGARQETQYF
.	TRBD2	TRBV12-5	TRBJ2-7	TGTGCTAGTGGTTCGAGCCCTCATTTGCGGGGGGGTTGGAATCCCTACGAGCAGTACTTC	CASGSSPHLRGGWNPYEQYF
.	TRBD2	TRBV7-2	TRBJ2-7	TGTGCCAGCAGTCCATCGACTAGCGGGGGGGCCTACGAGCAGTACTTC	CASSPSTSGGAYEQYF
once	TRBD1	TRBV5-1	TRBJ1-1	TGCGCCAGCAGCTTGACGAGAGGACAGGGTGAGTTTACTGAAGCTTTCTTT	CASSLTRGQGEFTEAFF
.	TRBD2	TRBV9	TRBJ2-2	TGTGCCAGCAGCGTAGGAGGGACTAGGCTTTCCGGGGAGCTGTTTTTT	CASSVGGTRLSGELFF
.	.	TRBV27	TRBJ2-3	TGTGCCAGCAACCACAGGGTACACGGGACAGATACGCAGTATTTT	CASNHRVHGTDTQYF
once	TRBD1	TRBV11-2	TRBJ2-3	TGTGCCAGCAGCTTACGGGACAGGGGCCCCGGGGAGTATTTT	CASSLRDRGPGEYF
once	.	TRBV19	TRBJ2-7	TGTGCCAGTAGTTTTGGGGCGTCCCTTACCTACGAGCAGTACTTC	CASSFGASLTYEQYF
.	TRBD2	TRBV7-3	TRBJ2-3	TGTGCCAGCAGCTTAAAACTAGCGGGGGGCCCTAGGGATACGCAGTATTTT	CASSLKLAGGPRDTQYF
.	TRBD2	TRBV6-5	TRBJ2-5	TGTGCCAGCAGTTATCCGGGGGGGTGGGAGACCCAGTACTTC	CASSYPGGWETQYF
.	.	TRBV9	TRBJ2-1	TGTGCCAGCAGCGTAGGATTAAGGTGTGGGAGCTCCTACAATGAGCAGTTCTTC	CASSVGLRCGSSYNEQFF
.	TRBD1	TRBV30	TRBJ1-2	TGTGCCTGGAGACCCCGACAGGGGACACTAGAGATGAGATTC	CAWRPRQGTLEMRF
.	.	TRBV9	TRBJ1-1	TGTGCCAGCAGCGAGAGGGTGATGAACACTGAAGCTTTCTTT	CASSERVMNTEAFF
.	.	TRBV13	TRBJ1-1	TGTGCCAGCAGCTTAGCGAGACAAGTGAACACTGAAGCTTTCTTT	CASSLARQVNTEAFF
.	.	TRBV5-4	TRBJ2-3	TGTGCCAGCAGCGTTGTTCTGAGCACAGATACGCAGTATTTT	CASSVVLSTDTQYF
.	.	TRBV11-1	TRBJ2-1	TGTGCCAGCAGCTTGCGAGCGGAGGGATATTTTAGGAATGAGCAGTTCTTC	CASSLRAEGYFRNEQFF
.	.	TRBV19	TRBJ1-5	TGTGCCAGTAGTCCCCGGGTTACAAACCAGCCCCAGCATTTT	CASSPRVTNQPQHF
.	TRBD2	TRBV4-1	TRBJ2-7	TGCGCCAGCAGCCAAGATAGAGCGGCTAGCGGGGGTGACGACGAGCAGTACTTC	CASSQDRAASGGDDEQYF
.	TRBD1	TRBV5-1	TRBJ1-4	TGCGCCAGCAGCTTGGATAAATCCCGGGACAGGGGGCGAACTAATGAAAAACTGTTTTTT	CASSLDKSRDRGRTNEKLFF
.	.	TRBV5-1	TRBJ1-1	TGCGCCAGCAGCCCATCAGACAGGAGGAACACTGAAGCTTTCTTT	CASSPSDRRNTEAFF
.	.	TRBV9	TRBJ2-3	TGTGCCAGCAGCGTATTAATAGGGGCCGCAGATACGCAGTATTTT	CASSVLIGAADTQYF
.	TRBD2	TRBV5-1	TRBJ2-1	TGCGCCAGCAGCTTAAATGGACTAGCGGTTAATGAGCAGTTCTTC	CASSLNGLAVNEQFF
.	.	TRBV7-9	TRBJ2-7	TGTGCCAGCAGCTACTTCCAGGGAATCTGGTACGAGCAGTACTTC	CASSYFQGIWYEQYF
.	TRBD2	TRBV11-2	TRBJ2-2	TGTGCCAGCAGCTCCGACGGGAGCGGGGGGAGTACCGGGGAGCTGTTTTTT	CASSSDGSGGSTGELFF
.	.	TRBV18	TRBJ1-2	TGTGCCAGCTCAAAGGTGCGGGGCTTATGTGGCTACACCTTC	CASSKVRGLCGYTF
.	TRBD1	TRBV25-1	TRBJ2-7	TGTGCCAGCAGTGAACATTTTGGGACAGGGACCTACGAGCAGTACTTC	CASSEHFGTGTYEQYF
.	TRBD1	TRBV14	TRBJ1-6	TGTGCCAGCAGCCAAGGCCCTACAGGGGGCGATTCACCCCTCCACTTT	CASSQGPTGGDSPLHF